These 25 T cell receptor beta chains originate from one sample sequenced in a study of blood T cells in healthy people across ages. Primers used in a second PCR of about 7 to 11 cycles were a sample-barcoded 5' primer and a J-beta primer mix. Each CDR3 protein is one row after TCRdb ran MiXCR on the 5' RACE reads. The top ten clones hold about 18% of a sample with 550,000 to 600,000 distinct CDR3 sequences, roughly a quarter of them seen once. Sequencing used blood. All receptors derive from a woman aged 70 to 79 in good health.

The chain couples TRBV29-1 to TRBJ2-1; D is perhaps TRBD1 or TRBD2 (6 bases each). V gave up 4 bases and J gave up 12 bases, with 28 bases separating them. This CDR3 has 16 residues. Germline lookup yields CDR1 SQVTM and CDR2 ANQGSEA. Here the CDR3 DNA reads TGCAGCGTTGGAATTACCGGGACACGAGGAGGGGTTGGGCAGTTCTTC. Amino acids: CSVGITGTRGGVGQFF.

This chain links TRBV10-3 with TRBJ2-1; TRBD2 matches 10 bases. V shed 2 bases, J shed 3 bases, and the junction held 4 bases outside the gene matches. The CDR3 runs 16 residues. Germline V gene sequence: CDR1 ENHRY, CDR2 SYGVKD. The CDR3 reads CAISERAGGVYNEQFF. For the CDR3, the DNA is TGTGCCATCAGTGAGAGAGCGGGGGGGGTCTACAATGAGCAGTTCTTC.

The chain couples TRBV6-2 or TRBV6-3 to TRBJ2-5; a possible D gene is TRBD1 (6 bases). The J call may be incorrect, as the DNA end agrees better with TRBJ2-1. The CDR3 consists of 14 residues. Germline V CDR1 and CDR2: MNHEY, SVGEGT. The CDR3 nucleotides read TGTGCCAGCCTCCAGGGGCCAACCTACAATGAGCAGTTCTTC. As protein: CASLQGPTYNEQFF.

This CDR3 reads CASTDRAGNTIYF. The CDR3 DNA is TGTGCCAGCACGGACAGGGCGGGGAACACCATATATTTT. The chain uses TRBV6-5 and TRBJ1-3; 8 positions agree with TRBD1. The CDR3 is made up of 13 amino acids. Germline V CDR1 and CDR2: MNHEY, SVGAGI. V shed 7 bases and J 7 bases; nucleotides not matched to a gene: 6.

The chain recombines TRBV6-5 with TRBJ2-3; tentatively, D is TRBD2 (7 bases). CDR1 is MNHEY, CDR2 SVGAGI, per germline. The CDR3 spans 14 residues. Trimming removed 5 bases at V and 5 bases at J, with 14 bases between. The CDR3 coding sequence is TGTGCCAGCAGTAGGGGGGGCCTCCAAGATACGCAGTATTTT. Protein: CASSRGGLQDTQYF.

The CDR3 spells CASTRVGRSITEAFF. DNA of the CDR3: TGTGCCAGCACTAGAGTCGGACGGTCTATCACTGAAGCTTTCTTT. The V gene is TRBV12-3 or TRBV12-4, the J gene TRBJ1-1; D is undetermined. With 7 bases removed from V and 4 bases from J, the gap between germline ends came to 19 bases. The CDR3 spans 15 residues.

This chain uses TRBV7-9 with TRBJ2-7; 7 bases agree with TRBD1. The CDR3 runs 14 residues. V gave up 3 bases and J gave up 5 bases; unmatched junction bases: 7. Germline loops: CDR1 SEHNR, CDR2 FQNEAQ (reference sequence). CDR3 nucleotides: TGTGCCAGCAGCTTTCGGACAGGTCGGGACGAGCAGTACTTC. Translation gives CASSFRTGRDEQYF.

This clonotype turned up a few times. The chain recombines TRBV5-1 with TRBJ2-2, with 8 positions matching TRBD2. Germline CDR1 SGHRS, CDR2 YFSETQ. Germline trimming cut 2 bases from V and 6 bases from J; bases unmatched to any gene: 9. CDR3 length equals 16 residues. Here the CDR3 reads CASSLNGGASAGELFF. CDR3 nucleotides: TGCGCCAGCAGCTTAAACGGGGGGGCCAGTGCCGGGGAGCTGTTTTTT.

The chain carries TRBV11-1 and TRBJ2-5, with 11 nucleotides matching TRBD2. Germline CDR1 and CDR2: SGHAT and FQDESV (reference sequence). CDR3 length: 16 residues. V gave up 3 bases and J gave up 2 bases; unmatched junction bases: 5. The CDR3 coding sequence is TGTGCCAGCAGCTTCCTAGCGGGGGGACCACAAGAGACCCAGTACTTC. Encoded protein: CASSFLAGGPQETQYF.

The V gene is TRBV9, the J gene TRBJ1-5; no firm D call. CDR3 length equals 17 residues. Germline CDR1 is SGDLS and CDR2 is YYNGEE. Trimming cost V 0 bases and J 0 bases, with 13 bases left between them. In DNA, the CDR3 is TGTGCCAGCAGCGTAGCTACAACAACCGATAGCAATCAGCCCCAGCATTTT. Protein: CASSVATTTDSNQPQHF.

This chain uses TRBV9 with TRBJ1-1; D perhaps matches TRBD1 (5 bases). CDR1 SGDLS and CDR2 YYNGEE come from the germline V gene. V was trimmed by 5 bases and J by 6 bases, leaving 14 bases between them. This CDR3 spans 13 amino acids. CDR3 sequence (DNA): TGTGCCAGCAGTTTTGCAGGGATCCCTGAAGCTTTCTTT. It specifies CASSFAGIPEAFF.

This chain links TRBV27 with TRBJ1-1, with 7 bases matching TRBD1. Germline values: CDR1 MNHEY, CDR2 SMNVEV (reference sequence). The V segment lost 5 bases and the J segment 4 bases; nucleotides outside the gene matches: 7. CDR3 size: 14 residues. The CDR3 region has the DNA TGTGCCAGCAGTACTACGACAGGGCTCACTGAAGCTTTCTTT. Amino acid sequence: CASSTTTGLTEAFF.

CDR3 in DNA: TGTGCCAGCAGTTCTTACTTCGGACAGGGGGTCGGAGGTCAGTACTTC. This translates into CASSSYFGQGVGGQYF. This sequence joins TRBV12-3 or TRBV12-4 and TRBJ2-4; 10 nucleotides align to TRBD1. V lost 4 bases and J lost 12; bases outside the gene matches: 15. CDR3 size: 16 residues.

This chain uses TRBV6-2 or TRBV6-3 with TRBJ1-5, with D perhaps matching TRBD1 (5 bases). The CDR3 runs to 15 residues. In germline, CDR1 is MNHEY, CDR2 SVGEGT. Trimming pared 8 bases from V and 6 bases from J, leaving 20 bases between. The CDR3 region has the DNA TGTGCCAGCTCTGCATGGCAGGGAAGGGGTCAGCCCCAGCATTTT. Encoded protein: CASSAWQGRGQPQHF.

The rearrangement links TRBV29-1 to TRBJ1-2; TRBD1 agrees at 8 bases. The germline CDR1 and CDR2 sequences are SQVTM and ANQGSEA. The CDR3 contains 15 residues. The trim removed 0 bases at V and 2 bases at J, leaving 5 bases unmatched. Written as DNA, the CDR3 is TGCAGCGTTGAAGATCTGCAGGGGGCAAACTATGGCTACACCTTC. It translates to CSVEDLQGANYGYTF.

The chain links TRBV18 to TRBJ2-3; the D gene is possibly TRBD2 (5 bases). The CDR3 length is 15 residues. V was shortened by 6 bases and J by 4 bases, with 17 bases between the two germline ends. CDR1 KGHSH and CDR2 LQKENI come from the germline V gene. CDR3 amino acids: CASSPQRGWADTQYF. In nucleotides, the CDR3 is TGTGCCAGCTCGCCCCAACGAGGGTGGGCAGATACGCAGTATTTT. The full variable domain, completed using reference TRBV18 and TRBJ2-3, is NAGVMQNPRHLVRRRGQEARLRCSPMKGHSHVYWYRQLPEEGLKFMVYLQKENIIDESGMPKERFSAEFPKEGPSILRIQQVVRGDSAAYFCASSPQRGWADTQYFGPGTRLTVL.

The chain joins TRBV28 to TRBJ2-5, with 9 bases lining up with TRBD2. This CDR3 spans 15 amino acids. Germline V gives CDR1 MDHEN, CDR2 SYDVKM. Trimming removed 4 bases from V and 1 base from J; junction bases left unmatched: 4. The CDR3 DNA is TGTGCCAGCAGTTCCCCGGGACTAGCCCAAGAGACCCAGTACTTC. Translated: CASSSPGLAQETQYF.

Remarks on this clonotype: Because it lacks the conserved phenylalanine or tryptophan at the end, this CDR3 is likely a read error. CDR3 sequence: CSAERGVESYGYTL. Here the CDR3 DNA reads TGCAGCGCCGAAAGGGGGGTTGAGTCCTATGGCTACACCCTC. The rearrangement links TRBV29-1 to TRBJ1-2; a possible D gene is TRBD1 (6 bases). This CDR3 region has 14 residues. Trimming pared 7 bases from V and 4 bases from J, leaving 19 bases between. The germline V gene encodes CDR1 SQVTM and CDR2 ANQGSEA.

The J gene is TRBJ1-1, the V gene TRBV7-2; the match to TRBD1 covers 11 bases. The CDR3 totals 14 residues. J was trimmed by 10 bases and V by 4 bases; bases with no gene match: 8. Germline V gene data show CDR1 as SGHTA and CDR2 as FQGNSA. The CDR3 nucleotides read TGTGCCAGCAGCTCCGCTGGGGACAGGGGGAGAGCTTTCTTT. It specifies CASSSAGDRGRAFF.

V usage is TRBV28 and J usage is TRBJ1-2; D call uncertain. Trimming stripped 3 bases from V and 5 bases from J, with 4 bases between. This CDR3 is 11 amino acids long. From germline, CDR1 is MDHEN and CDR2 SYDVKM. The CDR3 coding sequence is TGTGCCAGCAGTTTTTTTTATGGCTACACCTTC. Amino acids: CASSFFYGYTF.

The chain uses TRBV7-2 and TRBJ1-2, with TRBD1 as a possible D gene (5 bases). The CDR3 is 16 amino acids. Germline loops: CDR1 SGHTA, CDR2 FQGNSA. The V gene lost 4 bases and the J gene lost 4 bases, with 19 bases spanning the gap. This chain's CDR3 is CASSSSDSGGFYGYTF. The DNA for the CDR3 is TGTGCCAGCAGCTCCTCAGACAGCGGAGGATTCTATGGCTACACCTTC.

The gene calls are TRBV7-2 and TRBJ1-3, with a weak D call TRBD1 (5 bases). Trimming shortened V by 1 base and J by 3 bases, and 13 bases separated the two germline ends. The germline V gene encodes CDR1 SGHTA and CDR2 FQGNSA. CDR3 length: 16 residues. The CDR3 nucleotides read TGTACCAGCAGCTTAGACAGGTCCCGGGGTGGAAACACCATATATTTT. It translates to CTSSLDRSRGGNTIYF.

The gene calls are TRBV20-1 and TRBJ2-6, with D maybe TRBD1 (5 bases). Trimming cost V 5 bases and J 1 base, with 9 bases left between them. Looked up from germline, CDR1 is DFQATT and CDR2 is SNEGSKA (reference sequence). The CDR3 contains 14 residues. For the CDR3, the DNA is TGCAGTGCTGTCCCAGGGTCTGGGGCCAACGTCCTGACTTTC. Protein product: CSAVPGSGANVLTF.

This chain connects TRBV5-1 to TRBJ2-1, with D unresolved. CDR1 and CDR2 from the germline V gene are SGHRS and YFSETQ. The V gene lost 5 bases and the J gene lost 5 bases, with 17 bases spanning the gap. This CDR3 comprises 15 residues. This chain's CDR3 is CASSRSTSRNNEQFF. The CDR3 DNA follows: TGCGCCAGCAGTAGGTCGACTTCGAGAAACAATGAGCAGTTCTTC.

The chain uses TRBV13 and TRBJ1-1; no reliable D call. CDR1 and CDR2 from the germline V gene are PRHDT and FYEKMQ (reference sequence). V lost 5 bases and J 3 bases, leaving 10 bases between the germline ends. The CDR3 contains 13 residues. Here the CDR3 DNA reads TGTGCCAGCAGCCAGGACGAGTACACTGAAGCTTTCTTT. Translation gives CASSQDEYTEAFF.